This T cell receptor (beta chain) originates from a study of T cell repertoires in cytomegalovirus infection. Across the whole study: Selection of CMV epitopes for the study included recently identified HLA-C-restricted and well-studied HLA-B-restricted ones. It was the public TCR beta signatures that indicated both CMV infection and matching HLA type.

With regard to this clonotype: Its antigen is still unknown.

Study results and caveats: Individuals carrying CMV plus the relevant HLA were identified by cumulative frequency of public TCR beta families. CMV-specific HLA-C-restricted TCR beta clonotypes dominated the ex vivo response.

TCRdb analysed the reads with MiXCR anew, one entry per CDR3 protein. The sample lists about 570,000 distinct CDR3 sequences; just under 40% were seen once. The length of the CDR3 is 13 residues. The V gene lost 8 bases and the J gene lost 3 bases, with 14 bases spanning the gap. Per germline, CDR1 WNHNN and CDR2 SYGVQD (reference sequence). The source material was cultured PBMCs, sampled from culture after CMV antigen stimulation. The sequence was obtained from a human donor in good health (CMV status not recorded). Some clones in this sample may be carry-over from other donors' samples. J is TRBJ2-7 and V is TRBV10-1; D may be TRBD1 (5 bases). The CDR3 nucleotides read TGCGCCAGCGAAGTACCTGACAGCTACGAGCAGTACTTC. Protein product: CASEVPDSYEQYF.